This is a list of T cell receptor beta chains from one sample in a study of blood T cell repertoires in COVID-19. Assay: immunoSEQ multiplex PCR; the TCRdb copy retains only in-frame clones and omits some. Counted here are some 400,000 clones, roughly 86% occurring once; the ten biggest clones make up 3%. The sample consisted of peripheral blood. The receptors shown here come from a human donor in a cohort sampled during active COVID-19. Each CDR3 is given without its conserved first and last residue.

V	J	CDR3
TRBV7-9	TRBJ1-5	ASSQGQAQH
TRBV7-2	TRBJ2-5	ASSPRGTLEETQY
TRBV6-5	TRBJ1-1	ASRRRDSNTEAF
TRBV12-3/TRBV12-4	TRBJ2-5	ASSFGGETQY
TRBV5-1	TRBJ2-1	ASSDRAGADNEQF
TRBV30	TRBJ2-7	AWSGIGIIHEQY
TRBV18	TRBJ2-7	ASSRTPSAGFHEQY
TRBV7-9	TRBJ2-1	ASSLTLAGDAPNEQF
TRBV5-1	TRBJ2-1	ASSLEGAQF
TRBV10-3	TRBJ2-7	AISTLTGASSYEQY
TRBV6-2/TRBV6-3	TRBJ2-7	ASSASSLALLTYEQY
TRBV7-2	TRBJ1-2	ASSPTGVGYT
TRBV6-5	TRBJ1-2	ASSRRGVHYGYT
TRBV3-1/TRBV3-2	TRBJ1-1	ASSQDRGRGTEAF
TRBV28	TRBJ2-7	ASSFRSGGFYEQY
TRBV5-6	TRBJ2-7	ASSSARGAYEQY
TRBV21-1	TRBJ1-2	ASSKDCGNAGGQRNYGYT
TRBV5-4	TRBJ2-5	ASSSSGRALETQY
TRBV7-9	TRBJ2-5	AVGGQTQETQY
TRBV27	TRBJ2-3	ASRGVGSAGSGTDTQY
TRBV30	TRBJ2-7	AWSGNPLGEQY
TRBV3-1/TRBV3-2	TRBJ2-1	ASSQNPGGGQF
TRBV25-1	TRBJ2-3	ASFTRGTQY
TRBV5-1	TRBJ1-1	ASSLEGAGNTEAF
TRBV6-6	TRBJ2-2	ASSYLSDTGELF
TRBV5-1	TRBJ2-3	ASSLVQGGGDTQY
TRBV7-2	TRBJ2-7	ASSLRQGAPYEQY
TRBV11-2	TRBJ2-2	ASSFRGQANTGELF
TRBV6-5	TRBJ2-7	ASTTGGPSEQY
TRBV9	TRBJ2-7	ASSVSGHSGQAIGYEQY
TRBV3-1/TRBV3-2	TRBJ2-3	ASSLTGGGTDTQY
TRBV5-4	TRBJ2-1	ASSLTRSSYNEQF
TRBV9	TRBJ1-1	ASSVTDTLNTEAF
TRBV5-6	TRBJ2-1	ASSLYRTSGGNEQF
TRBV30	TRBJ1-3	AWSIVGWGQGNTIY
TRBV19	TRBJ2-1	ASSMTPGTAPDEQF
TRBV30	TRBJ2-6	AWRRLAGVGANVLT
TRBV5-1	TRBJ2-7	ASSLISGTAVYEQY
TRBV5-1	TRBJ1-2	ASSLDQGAYYGYT
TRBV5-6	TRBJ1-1	ASSLAWAGEAF
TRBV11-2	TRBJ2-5	ASSQGLAGTGYQETQY
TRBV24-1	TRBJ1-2	ATSEAGQYDGYT
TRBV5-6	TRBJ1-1	ASSRSGTEAF
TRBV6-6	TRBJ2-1	ASSYSTSVGEQF
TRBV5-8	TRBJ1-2	ASTARIPPARYT
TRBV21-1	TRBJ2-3	ASSKAGGQRYTDTQY
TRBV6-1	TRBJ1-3	ASSERAFFGNTIY
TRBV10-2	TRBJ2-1	ASSAGTQGRYNEQF
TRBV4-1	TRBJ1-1	ASSRTGSNTEAF
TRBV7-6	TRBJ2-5	ASSTTGGGETQY
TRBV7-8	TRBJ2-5	ASSRDRAQETQY
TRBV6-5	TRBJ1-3	ASSYSPRGNTIY